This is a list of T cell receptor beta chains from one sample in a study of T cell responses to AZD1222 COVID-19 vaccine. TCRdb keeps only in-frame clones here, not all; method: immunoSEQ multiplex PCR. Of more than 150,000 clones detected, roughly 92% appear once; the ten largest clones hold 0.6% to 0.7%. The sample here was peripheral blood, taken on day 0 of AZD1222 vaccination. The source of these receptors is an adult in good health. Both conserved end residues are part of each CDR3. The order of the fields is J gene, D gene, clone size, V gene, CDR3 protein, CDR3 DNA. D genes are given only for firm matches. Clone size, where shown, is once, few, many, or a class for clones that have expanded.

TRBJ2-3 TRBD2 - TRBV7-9 CASSSGTSGTDTQYF TGTGCCAGCAGCTCCGGGACTAGCGGCACAGATACGCAGTATTTT
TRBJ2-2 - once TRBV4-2 CASCPLGAGELFF TGTGCCAGCTGCCCACTCGGTGCCGGGGAGCTGTTTTTT
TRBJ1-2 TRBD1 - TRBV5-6 CASSQPRGQGGGYTF TGTGCCAGCAGCCAGCCCCGGGGACAGGGTGGCGGCTACACCTTC
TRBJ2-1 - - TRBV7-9 CASSLRFTREQFF TGTGCCAGCAGCTTACGATTTACGCGTGAGCAGTTCTTC
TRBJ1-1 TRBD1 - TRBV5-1 CASSLAEGAPYRFF TGCGCCAGCAGCTTGGCCGAGGGGGCACCCTATCGTTTCTTT
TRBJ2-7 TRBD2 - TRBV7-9 CASTRSGVGFLGEQYF TGTGCCAGCACACGCAGCGGGGTAGGGTTCCTCGGGGAGCAGTACTTC
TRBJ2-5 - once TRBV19 CASSNRREQETQYF TGTGCCAGTAGTAATAGAAGGGAACAAGAGACCCAGTACTTC
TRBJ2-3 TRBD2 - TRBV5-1 CASSLDGRVPTDTQYF TGCGCCAGCAGCTTGGACGGGAGGGTCCCGACAGATACGCAGTATTTT
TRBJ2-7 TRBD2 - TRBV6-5 CASSPLAGSENEQYF TGTGCCAGCAGTCCCTTAGCGGGGAGCGAGAACGAGCAGTACTTC
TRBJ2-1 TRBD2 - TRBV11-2 CASSLVGLAGYNEQFF TGTGCCAGCAGCTTAGTGGGACTAGCGGGGTACAATGAGCAGTTCTTC
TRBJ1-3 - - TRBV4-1 CASSQDFAGIGGNTIYF TGCGCCAGCAGCCAAGATTTTGCAGGAATCGGAGGAAACACCATATATTTT
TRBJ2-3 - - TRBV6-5 CASREGSTDTQYF TGTGCCAGCCGAGAGGGCAGCACAGATACGCAGTATTTT
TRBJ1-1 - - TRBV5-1 CASSLVIGGDTEAFF TGCGCCAGCAGCTTGGTCATAGGAGGGGACACTGAAGCTTTCTTT
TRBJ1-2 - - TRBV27 CASSPARGYGYTF TGTGCCAGCAGCCCCGCCAGGGGATATGGCTACACCTTC